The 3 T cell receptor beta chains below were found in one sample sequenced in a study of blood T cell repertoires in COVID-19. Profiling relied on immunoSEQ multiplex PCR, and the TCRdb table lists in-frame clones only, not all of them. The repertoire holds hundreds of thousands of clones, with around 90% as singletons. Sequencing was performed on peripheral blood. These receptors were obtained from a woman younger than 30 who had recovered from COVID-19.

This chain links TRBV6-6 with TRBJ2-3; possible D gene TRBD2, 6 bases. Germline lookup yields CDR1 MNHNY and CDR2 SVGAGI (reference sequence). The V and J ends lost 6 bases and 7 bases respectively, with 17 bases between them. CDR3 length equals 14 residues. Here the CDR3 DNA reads TGTGCCAGCAGGCCGGGACTTGCGTACTATACGCAGTATTTT. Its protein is CASRPGLAYYTQYF.

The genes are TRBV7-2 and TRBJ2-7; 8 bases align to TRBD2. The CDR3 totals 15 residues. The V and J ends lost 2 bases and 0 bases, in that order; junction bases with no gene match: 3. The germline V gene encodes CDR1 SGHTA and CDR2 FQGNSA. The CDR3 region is CASSLTGGPSYEQYV. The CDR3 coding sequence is TGTGCCAGCAGCTTAACGGGAGGGCCCTCCTACGAGCAGTACGTC.

The CDR3, as DNA: TGTGCCAGCAGTTACGGGGGCGCGAATTCACCCCTCCACTTT. As protein: CASSYGGANSPLHF. The V call is TRBV6-5, the J call TRBJ1-6, with a weak D call TRBD1 (6 bases). CDR3 size: 14 residues. CDR1 and CDR2 (germline): MNHEY, SVGAGI. Trimming took 2 bases from V and 7 from J, leaving 9 bases between them.